Listed below are T cell receptor beta chains from one sample, sequenced in a study of OX40 agonist ivuxolimab in advanced cancers. Libraries were prepared by immunoSEQ multiplex PCR; TCRdb keeps only in-frame clonotypes and omits some of them. The sample lists tens of thousands of clones; around 77% were seen once. The sample here was CD4+ or CD8+ T cells sorted from blood, taken in a trial of the OX40 agonist ivuxolimab. The receptors stem from an adult with an advanced solid tumor such as melanoma, head and neck, liver or kidney cancer. Both conserved end residues are part of each CDR3. Each record gives: V gene, J gene, CDR3 protein.

>TRBV18|TRBJ1-2
CASSPLGDYGYTF
>TRBV2|TRBJ2-5
CASSKGLAGAETQYF
>TRBV19|TRBJ1-1
CASSIFRGGTEAFF
>TRBV25-1|TRBJ2-2
CASNYGMNTGELFF
>TRBV6-5|TRBJ2-7
CASSGQGGQYF
>TRBV5-6|TRBJ2-5
CASSFTGIQETQYF
>TRBV28|TRBJ2-5
CASSLTQETQYF
>TRBV6-1|TRBJ2-1
CASSDSGRAYYNEQFF
>TRBV21-1|TRBJ1-2
CASSPPAAGQATNYGYTF
>TRBV28|TRBJ2-1
CASSSQGIEQFF
>TRBV2|TRBJ1-4
CASRGLNEKLFF
>TRBV2|TRBJ1-2
CASSADRRYGYTF
>TRBV6-1|TRBJ1-5
CASSEMGLNSNQPQHF
>TRBV9|TRBJ1-1
CASSERGDRATEAFF
>TRBV7-9|TRBJ1-1
CASSLGSGGGPLNTEAFF
>TRBV6-1|TRBJ2-1
CASSGQGAGDQFF
>TRBV19|TRBJ1-2
CASRRGQNYGYTF
>TRBV15|TRBJ1-1
CATSRSATGLNTEAFF
>TRBV7-3|TRBJ2-3
CASSLMSLSTDTQYF
>TRBV4-2|TRBJ1-2
CASSQDYGTGEYGYTF
>TRBV10-1|TRBJ2-7
CASSDPLQREGLYEQYF
>TRBV27|TRBJ2-1
CASSLWYGFTYNEQFF
>TRBV7-3|TRBJ2-3
CASSYGLAGDNTQYF
>TRBV6-5|TRBJ1-5
CATSNQPQHF
>TRBV28|TRBJ1-2
CASSPSVPHGYTF
>TRBV10-1|TRBJ2-7
CASSLTVAGGPWAF
>TRBV5-1|TRBJ2-5
CASSLLETGRETQYF
>TRBV7-9|TRBJ2-4
CASSPAGRTQYF
>TRBV7-9|TRBJ1-1
CASTFGVGYTEAFF
>TRBV7-9|TRBJ2-3
CASSPGQGADTQYF
>TRBV7-6|TRBJ2-5
CASSLGNGQETQYF
>TRBV10-3|TRBJ2-7
CAISEPRTSGSLGRYEQYF
>TRBV28|TRBJ1-3
CASSLRLGTRNTIYF
>TRBV4-1|TRBJ1-3
CASSQEYEARNTIYF
>TRBV11-2|TRBJ1-4
CASSFGTVNEKLFF
>TRBV15|TRBJ1-1
CATRGRSGHTEAFF
>TRBV6-1|TRBJ1-1
CAGSVRGLNTEAFF
>TRBV5-1|TRBJ2-1
CASSLAGVYNEQFF
>TRBV7-8|TRBJ2-1
CASSTQGETTTEQFF
>TRBV5-1|TRBJ2-1
CASRYSWEDNEQFF
>TRBV19|TRBJ1-5
CASRRPGAGSNQPQHF
>TRBV7-2|TRBJ1-5
CASSLNAGKPQHF
>TRBV30|TRBJ1-2
CAWRLQGRIGGYTF
>TRBV6-1|TRBJ1-5
CASSEPGQGGQPQHF
>TRBV6-6|TRBJ1-2
CASSSGGGGYTF
>TRBV2|TRBJ1-5
CASSPGTGGAGWPQHF
>TRBV28|TRBJ1-2
CASSFDTPGYGYTF
>TRBV7-2|TRBJ2-3
CASSLWAGAVTDTQYF
>TRBV2|TRBJ1-1
CASSSLGTKSPEAFF
>TRBV18|TRBJ1-3
CASSADRGVMGSGNTIYF
>TRBV5-4|TRBJ1-2
CASSLTGGLDGYTF
>TRBV5-1|TRBJ2-5
CASSSTGTQETQYF
>TRBV7-8|TRBJ2-7
CASSLGEMGYEQYF